This T cell receptor (beta chain) was retrieved from a study of cytomegalovirus exposure and HLA in healthy donors. PCR primers comprised 60 Vbeta and 13 Jbeta primers. The protocol was immunoSEQ multiplex PCR, while the TCRdb copy is restricted to in-frame clones and leaves out a portion. The data contain 150,000 to 200,000 clones, 80% to 90% of them singletons. The V end was cut by 5 bases, the J end by 4 bases, with 11 bases between. This CDR3 is built from 13 residues. Germline CDR1 and CDR2: MNHEY and SVGAGI. The clonotype comes from a woman between 18 and 30 years old in good health and CMV-seronegative. The sequenced sample was PBMCs. The rearrangement uses TRBV6-5 and TRBJ1-2; TRBD1 is a possible D gene (6 bases). CDR3 loop: CASSEGGSYGYTF. DNA for the CDR3: TGTGCCAGCAGTGAAGGGGGTTCCTATGGCTACACCTTC.